The 31 T cell receptor beta chains in this list originate from one sample, sequenced in a study of regulatory T cells in long-lasting Graves disease. Time point here: newly diagnosed GD, antithyroid drugs for less than 3 months. Isolated PBMC RNA provided the starting material for the TCR library. Combining iRepertoire HTBI primers with Arm-PCR of CDR3 regions, the authors built TCR beta libraries. One entry per CDR3 protein, called by TCRdb with MiXCR from the multiplex PCR reads. The sample has hundreds of thousands of distinct CDR3 sequences; roughly 15% are singletons. This same sample was also part of a study on T cells in Graves' hyperthyroidism and ophthalmopathy.

Specimen: peripheral blood mononuclear cells (PBMCs), collected at new diagnosis, from a patient treated with antithyroid drugs. The source of these receptors is a woman in her twenties or thirties with Graves disease.

The J gene is TRBJ1-2, the V gene TRBV5-8; D not certain. The V and J ends lost 0 bases and 4 bases respectively, with 10 bases between them. The CDR3 has 14 amino acids. Germline V gene sequence: CDR1 SGHTS, CDR2 YDEGEE. DNA of the CDR3: TGTGCCAGCAGCTTGGAGCCCGCAATCTATGGCTACACCTTC. Residues: CASSLEPAIYGYTF.

Ten or more counts support this clonotype. The chain couples TRBV28 to TRBJ2-3; D uncertain. Per germline, CDR1 MDHEN and CDR2 SYDVKM. CDR3 length equals 13 residues. Trimming took off 6 bases at V and 6 bases at J, with 13 bases between the two ends. The CDR3 DNA reads as TGTGCCAGCAGCTCCTCTTATGTGGATACGCAGTATTTT. Its protein product is CASSSSYVDTQYF.

This clonotype has just one count. This sequence joins TRBV20-1 and TRBJ2-2; a possible D gene is TRBD1 (5 bases). The V end was cut by 6 bases, the J end by 6 bases, with 17 bases between. Germline V gene lookup returns CDR1 DFQATT and CDR2 SNEGSKA (reference sequence). CDR3 length: 14 amino acids. CDR3: CSASRLGESGELFF. Written as DNA, the CDR3 is TGCAGTGCGAGCAGATTAGGGGAATCCGGGGAGCTGTTTTTT.

The chain carries TRBV4-1 and TRBJ1-5; 7 nucleotides line up with TRBD1. Germline lookup yields CDR1 MGHRA and CDR2 YSYEKL. V was pared by 1 base and J by 6 bases, with 12 bases of the junction left unmatched. The length of the CDR3 is 17 residues. Written as DNA, the CDR3 is TGCGCCAGCAGCCAAGGGAGATACAGGGGAAGAGGTCAGCCCCAGCATTTT. Encoded protein: CASSQGRYRGRGQPQHF.

This clonotype was observed a handful of times. This chain joins TRBV6-4 and TRBJ1-4; 8 positions agree with TRBD1. This CDR3 is built from 14 residues. From germline, CDR1 is MRHNA and CDR2 SNTAGT. V lost 4 bases and J lost 6; bases outside the gene matches: 4. Here the CDR3 DNA reads TGTGCCAGCAGTGCCGACAGGGGAGATGAAAAACTGTTTTTT. Protein: CASSADRGDEKLFF.

This clonotype was counted at least ten times. The chain is built from TRBV28 and TRBJ1-1, with D possibly TRBD1 on 5 matching bases. The CDR3 has 19 amino acids. The germline gives CDR1 MDHEN, CDR2 SYDVKM. The V end lost 3 bases, the J end lost 6 bases, and 29 bases lay between the germline ends. CDR3 sequence (DNA): TGTGCCAGCAGTTTCTCCCTGGACACCCCCGCTCCTGATCATCCTGAAGCTTTCTTT. Translation gives CASSFSLDTPAPDHPEAFF.

This clonotype was seen ten or more times. The chain employs TRBV7-9 and TRBJ2-7, with 8 positions matching TRBD2. V lost 5 bases to trimming and J lost 0 bases; unmatched junction nucleotides: 9. This CDR3 is built from 16 residues. Germline CDR1 SEHNR, CDR2 FQNEAQ (reference sequence). CDR3 nucleotides: TGTGCCAGCAGCCCCCCTAGCGGGCTAAGCTCCTACGAGCAGTACTTC. Amino acids: CASSPPSGLSSYEQYF.

This clonotype showed up many times. The V call is TRBV2, the J call TRBJ1-3, with unresolved D. The CDR3 sequence is 16 residues long. From germline, CDR1 is SNHLY and CDR2 FYNNEI. Deletions cut 5 bases from V and 0 bases from J, with 14 bases between. In DNA form, the CDR3 reads TGTGCCAGCAGTTCCGAGGCAGGCCTCTCTGGAAACACCATATATTTT. Encoded protein: CASSSEAGLSGNTIYF.

The table lists this clonotype with many counts. The genes are TRBV28 and TRBJ2-7; D may be TRBD1 (6 bases). This CDR3 has 15 residues. Trimming shortened V by 4 bases and J by 3 bases, and 16 bases separated the two germline ends. Per the germline V gene, CDR1 is MDHEN and CDR2 is SYDVKM. The CDR3 DNA follows: TGTGCCAGCAGTTCGTCCGAGACAGGTCACTACGAGCAGTACTTC. Translated, it gives CASSSSETGHYEQYF.

This clonotype was observed a few times. The chain couples TRBV24-1 to TRBJ2-3; the match to TRBD1 covers 7 bases. Germline assignment: CDR1 KGHDR and CDR2 SFDVKD. The CDR3 has 16 amino acids. V trimming: 2 bases; J trimming: 1 base; junction bases outside the gene matches: 5. In nucleotides, the CDR3 is TGTGCCACCAGTGATTCGACAGGGAGAGGCACAGATACGCAGTATTTT. Protein sequence: CATSDSTGRGTDTQYF.

This clonotype came up many times. The CDR3 nucleotides read TGCAGTGCTAGAGCCGCCTTCCACGGCCCGGGAGGATCAGAGACCCAGTACTTC. This codes for CSARAAFHGPGGSETQYF. The genes are TRBV20-1 and TRBJ2-5; 7 bases match TRBD2. The CDR3 totals 18 residues. Per the germline V gene, CDR1 is DFQATT and CDR2 is SNEGSKA (reference sequence). V shed 1 base and J 4 bases; nucleotides not matched to a gene: 18.

Only one count was recorded for this clonotype. A read error may be the cause here, since a much bigger clone is one base away. V gene TRBV7-2 combines with J gene TRBJ2-5; D remains ambiguous. The CDR3 extends over 13 amino acids. Germline loops: CDR1 SGHTA, CDR2 FQGNSA. The CDR3 reads CASRNRLQETQHF. The CDR3 nucleotides are TGTGCCAGCCGCAATCGGCTACAAGAGACCCAGCACTTC.

This clonotype was counted many times. Here the CDR3 DNA reads TGTGCCAGCAGTGAATCCTTGGTTGCAGACAATGAGCAGTTCTTC. Protein product: CASSESLVADNEQFF. The V gene is TRBV25-1, the J gene TRBJ2-1, with unresolved D. CDR1 is MGHDK and CDR2 is SYGVNS in the germline V gene. The V end lost 1 base, the J end lost 5 bases, and 12 bases lay between the germline ends. The CDR3 runs 15 residues.

This clonotype showed up just a few times. The chain links TRBV5-1 to TRBJ2-2; a possible D gene is TRBD2 (6 bases). Germline assignment: CDR1 SGHRS and CDR2 YFSETQ. V lost 4 bases to trimming and J lost 2 bases, with 12 bases between them. The CDR3 sequence is 15 residues long. The CDR3 loop reads CASSGRDSNTGELFF. The CDR3 nucleotides read TGCGCCAGCAGCGGAAGGGACTCTAACACCGGGGAGCTGTTTTTT.

This clonotype was counted ten times or more. The chain has TRBV30 and TRBJ2-1, with D uncertain. Germline V gene data show CDR1 as GTSNPN and CDR2 as SVGIG (reference sequence). V gave up 0 bases and J gave up 7 bases, with 4 bases separating them. The CDR3 spans 11 residues. Written as DNA, the CDR3 is TGTGCCTGGAGTGTACGGAATGAGCAGTTCTTC. Translated, it gives CAWSVRNEQFF. Together with reference TRBV30 and TRBJ2-1, the CDR3 gives the full variable domain: SQTIHQWPATLVQPVGSPLSLECTVEGTSNPNLYWYRQAAGRGLQLLFYSVGIGQISSEVPQNLSASRPQDRQFILSSKKLLLSDSGFYLCAWSVRNEQFFGPGTRLTVL.

This clonotype was counted many times. The J gene is TRBJ2-7, the V gene TRBV11-3; D remains ambiguous. Germline CDR1 is SGHNT and CDR2 is YENEEA. V lost 3 bases and J 2 bases, leaving 5 bases between the germline ends. The CDR3 is 12 amino acids. Written as DNA, the CDR3 is TGTGCCAGCAGCTTTGACACCTACGAGCAGTACTTC. This encodes CASSFDTYEQYF.

The J gene is TRBJ1-5, the V gene TRBV28; no definite D call. The CDR3 is 16 amino acids. Germline V gives CDR1 MDHEN, CDR2 SYDVKM. Trimming pared 3 bases from V and 2 bases from J, leaving 14 bases between. DNA for the CDR3: TGTGCCAGCAGTTTTAACCGGGGTAGAGGCAATCAGCCCCAGCATTTT. This translates into CASSFNRGRGNQPQHF.

This clonotype was detected a few times. Germline and junction disagree at one end, which may indicate a read error. J is TRBJ2-2 and V is TRBV9, with a tentative D call TRBD2 (5 bases). This CDR3 spans 16 amino acids. Germline V lookup: CDR1 SGDLS, CDR2 YYNGEE. This CDR3 reads CAGSVGSAANTGELFF. CDR3 nucleotides: TGTGCCGGCAGCGTAGGGTCAGCGGCGAACACCGGGGAGCTGTTTTTT.

Ten or more counts support this clonotype. V gene TRBV2 combines with J gene TRBJ1-2; D not resolved. The CDR3 has 13 residues. Germline V gene data show CDR1 as SNHLY and CDR2 as FYNNEI. V lost 7 bases to trimming and J lost 2 bases, with 11 bases between them. The CDR3 loop is CASTLIGNYGYTF. The CDR3 DNA follows: TGTGCCAGCACATTAATAGGGAACTATGGCTACACCTTC.

This clonotype was found many times. The chain recombines TRBV20-1 with TRBJ2-1, with TRBD2 as a possible D gene (5 bases). CDR3 length: 11 residues. Per the germline V gene, CDR1 is DFQATT and CDR2 is SNEGSKA (reference sequence). V dropped 2 bases and J dropped 7 bases, with 6 bases sitting between them. Written as DNA, the CDR3 is TGCAGTGCTAGACCGGGAAATGAGCAGTTCTTC. Encoded protein: CSARPGNEQFF.

This clonotype was seen at least ten times. The V and J genes are TRBV12-3 or TRBV12-4 and TRBJ2-1; D possibly corresponds to TRBD2 (6 bases). This CDR3 is 17 amino acids long. V lost 5 bases, J lost 3 bases, and 20 bases lay in between. The CDR3 here is CASSPNPGRERYNEQFF. The CDR3 region has the DNA TGTGCCAGCAGTCCAAATCCCGGCCGGGAGCGCTACAATGAGCAGTTCTTC.

This chain joins TRBV5-6 and TRBJ1-5; D uncertain. Trimming stripped 1 base from V and 0 bases from J, with 8 bases between. Germline V gives CDR1 SGHDT, CDR2 YYEEEE. This CDR3 spans 15 amino acids. This CDR3 is CASSLWQVSNQPQHF. In DNA, the CDR3 is TGTGCCAGCAGCTTGTGGCAGGTTAGCAATCAGCCCCAGCATTTT. The full variable domain, its missing parts supplied by reference TRBV5-6 and TRBJ1-5, is DAGVTQSPTHLIKTRGQQVTLRCSPKSGHDTVSWYQQALGQGPQFIFQYYEEEERQRGNFPDRFSGHQFPNYSSELNVNALLLGDSALYLCASSLWQVSNQPQHFGDGTRLSIL.

Many counts were recorded for this clonotype. V usage is TRBV28 and J usage is TRBJ1-1; TRBD1 is a possible D gene (5 bases). V lost 6 bases and J lost 6, with 11 bases in between. The germline V gene has CDR1 MDHEN and CDR2 SYDVKM. The CDR3 sequence is 12 residues long. CDR3 protein: CASSPQGAEAFF. For the CDR3, the DNA is TGTGCCAGCAGCCCGCAGGGCGCTGAAGCTTTCTTT. Full variable domain (outside the CDR3, taken from reference TRBV28 and TRBJ1-1): DVKVTQSSRYLVKRTGEKVFLECVQDMDHENMFWYRQDPGLGLRLIYFSYDVKMKEKGDIPEGYSVSREKKERFSLILESASTNQTSMYLCASSPQGAEAFFGQGTRLTVV.

This clonotype was seen many times. This rearrangement joins TRBV28 to TRBJ2-1; D is possibly TRBD1 (5 bases). CDR3 length: 17 amino acids. Trimming removed 3 bases at V and 3 bases at J, with 18 bases between. Germline CDR1 is MDHEN and CDR2 is SYDVKM. The CDR3 reads CASSLVPPQDRYNEQFF. The CDR3 DNA reads TGTGCCAGCAGTTTGGTACCCCCACAGGACCGCTACAATGAGCAGTTCTTC.

This clonotype was picked up many times. V is TRBV29-1 and J is TRBJ1-4, with 9 nucleotides matching TRBD1. The CDR3 is made up of 15 amino acids. J lost 4 bases, V lost 5 bases, and 8 bases had no gene match. CDR1 and CDR2 (germline): SQVTM, ANQGSEA. The CDR3 loop reads CSVLRGTGINEKLFF. CDR3 nucleotide sequence: TGCAGCGTTTTACGCGGGACAGGGATTAATGAAAAACTGTTTTTT.

In its sample, this clonotype was seen a few times. The rearrangement uses TRBV20-1 and TRBJ2-1; 7 nucleotides align to TRBD2. Per germline, CDR1 DFQATT and CDR2 SNEGSKA (reference sequence). The ends lost 1 base at V and 4 bases at J; junction bases unmatched: 10. The CDR3 is 16 amino acids. CDR3 region: CSARGSERGNYNEQFF. The CDR3 bases are TGCAGTGCTAGAGGTTCGGAGCGGGGAAATTACAATGAGCAGTTCTTC.

J is TRBJ2-7 and V is TRBV9; 9 bases fit TRBD1. This CDR3 comprises 16 residues. From germline, CDR1 is SGDLS and CDR2 YYNGEE. With 4 bases clipped from V and 2 bases from J, the junction kept 10 bases outside the gene matches. The CDR3 reads CASSTSPGDRAYEQYF. The CDR3 DNA follows: TGTGCCAGCAGCACTAGCCCAGGGGACAGGGCCTACGAGCAGTACTTC.

The chain recombines TRBV15 with TRBJ2-7; D possibly corresponds to TRBD1 (5 bases). V dropped 0 bases and J dropped 5 bases, with 11 bases sitting between them. Per germline, CDR1 LNHNV and CDR2 YYDKDF (reference sequence). The CDR3 is 14 residues long. The CDR3 DNA is TGTGCCACCAGCAGAGAGGTGGACACCCACGAGCAGTACTTC. Protein: CATSREVDTHEQYF.

This clonotype has a count of ten or more. V gene TRBV12-3 or TRBV12-4 combines with J gene TRBJ1-2; unclear D gene. The V and J ends lost 5 bases and 8 bases respectively, with 18 bases between them. The CDR3 has 14 amino acids. CDR3 residues: CASSGNAPSGGYTF. Written as DNA, the CDR3 is TGTGCCAGCAGTGGTAACGCCCCCTCGGGCGGCTACACCTTC.

The chain links TRBV19 to TRBJ1-5; weak D call: TRBD1 (5 bases). V was clipped by 1 base and J by 2 bases, with 12 bases between them. CDR1 is LNHDA and CDR2 is SQIVND in the germline V gene (reference sequence). This CDR3 has 16 amino acids. The CDR3 coding sequence is TGTGCCAGTAGTATAGGTCCAGGGAGGGGCAATCAGCCCCAGCATTTT. This encodes CASSIGPGRGNQPQHF.

This clonotype was seen a few times. The rearrangement uses TRBV7-8 and TRBJ2-7; D possibly corresponds to TRBD1 (5 bases). The CDR3 has 15 residues. The ends were cut back, 1 base at V and 2 bases at J, with 12 bases in the middle. Germline V CDR1 and CDR2: SGHVS, FQNEAQ. As DNA, the CDR3 is TGTGCCAGCAGCTTAGACAGGAACGGTCCCTACGAGCAGTACTTC. Protein: CASSLDRNGPYEQYF.